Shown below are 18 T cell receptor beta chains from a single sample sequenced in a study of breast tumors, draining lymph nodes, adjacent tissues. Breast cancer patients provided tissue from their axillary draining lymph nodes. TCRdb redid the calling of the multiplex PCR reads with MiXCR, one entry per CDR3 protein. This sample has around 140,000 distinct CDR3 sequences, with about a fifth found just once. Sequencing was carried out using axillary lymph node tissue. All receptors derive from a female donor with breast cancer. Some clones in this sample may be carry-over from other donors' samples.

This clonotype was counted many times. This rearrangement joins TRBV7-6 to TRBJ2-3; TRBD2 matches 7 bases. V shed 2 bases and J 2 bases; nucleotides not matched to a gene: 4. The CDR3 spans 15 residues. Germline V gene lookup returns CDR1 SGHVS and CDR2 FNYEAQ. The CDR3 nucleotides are TGTGCCAGCAGCTTAAGTGGGGGGGACACAGATACGCAGTATTTT. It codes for CASSLSGGDTDTQYF.

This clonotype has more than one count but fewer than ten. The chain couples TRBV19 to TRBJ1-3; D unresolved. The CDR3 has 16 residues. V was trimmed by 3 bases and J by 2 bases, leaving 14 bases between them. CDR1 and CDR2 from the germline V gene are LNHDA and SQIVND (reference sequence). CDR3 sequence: CASSMDRVGTGNTIYF. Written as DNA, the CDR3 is TGTGCCAGTAGTATGGACCGGGTTGGCACTGGAAACACCATATATTTT.

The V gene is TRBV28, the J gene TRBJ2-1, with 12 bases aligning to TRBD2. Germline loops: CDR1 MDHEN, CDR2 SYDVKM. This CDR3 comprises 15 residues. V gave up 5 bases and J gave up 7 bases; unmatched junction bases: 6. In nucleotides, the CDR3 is TGTGCCAGCAGTGATCGACTAGCGGGAGATAATGAGCAGTTCTTC. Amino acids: CASSDRLAGDNEQFF.

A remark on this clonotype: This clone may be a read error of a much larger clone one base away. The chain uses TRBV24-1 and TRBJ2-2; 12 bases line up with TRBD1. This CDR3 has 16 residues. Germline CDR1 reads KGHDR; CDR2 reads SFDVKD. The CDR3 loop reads CATSESGTGGTEELFF. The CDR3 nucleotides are TGTGCCACCAGTGAGTCCGGGACAGGGGGCACCGAGGAGCTGTTTTTT.

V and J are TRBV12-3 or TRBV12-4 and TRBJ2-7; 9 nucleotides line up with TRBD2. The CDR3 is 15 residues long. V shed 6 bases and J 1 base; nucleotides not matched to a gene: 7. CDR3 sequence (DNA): TGTGCCAGCAGCCCGCTAGCGGGAAAATCCTACGAGCAGTACTTC. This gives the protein CASSPLAGKSYEQYF.

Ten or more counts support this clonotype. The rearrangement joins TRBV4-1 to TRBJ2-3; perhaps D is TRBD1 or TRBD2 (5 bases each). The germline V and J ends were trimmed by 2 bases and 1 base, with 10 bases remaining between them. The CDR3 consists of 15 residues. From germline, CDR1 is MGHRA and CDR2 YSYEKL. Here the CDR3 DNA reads TGCGCCAGCAGCCAATCGGGGCCTGGCACAGATACGCAGTATTTT. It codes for CASSQSGPGTDTQYF.

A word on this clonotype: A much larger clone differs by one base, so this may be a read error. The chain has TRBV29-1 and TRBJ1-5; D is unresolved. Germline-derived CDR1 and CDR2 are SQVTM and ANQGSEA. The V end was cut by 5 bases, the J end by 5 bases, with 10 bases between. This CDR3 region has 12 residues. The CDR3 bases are TGCAGCGTTAGGCAGGCGGATCAGCCCCAGCATTTT. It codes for CSVRQADQPQHF.

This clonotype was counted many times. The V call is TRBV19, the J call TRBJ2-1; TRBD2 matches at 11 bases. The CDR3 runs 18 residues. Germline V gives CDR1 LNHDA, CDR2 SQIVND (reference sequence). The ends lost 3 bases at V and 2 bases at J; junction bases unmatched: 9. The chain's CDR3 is CASSIGGSGRAAYNEQFF. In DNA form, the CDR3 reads TGTGCCAGTAGTATTGGGGGTAGCGGGAGGGCCGCCTACAATGAGCAGTTCTTC.

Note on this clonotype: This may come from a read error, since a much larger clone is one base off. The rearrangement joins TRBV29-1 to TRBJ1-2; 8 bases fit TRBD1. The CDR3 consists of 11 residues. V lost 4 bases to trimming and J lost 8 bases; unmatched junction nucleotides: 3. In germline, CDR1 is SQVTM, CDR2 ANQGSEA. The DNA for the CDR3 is TGCAGCGTTGGGACAGGGCGGGGCTACACCTTC. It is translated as CSVGTGRGYTF.

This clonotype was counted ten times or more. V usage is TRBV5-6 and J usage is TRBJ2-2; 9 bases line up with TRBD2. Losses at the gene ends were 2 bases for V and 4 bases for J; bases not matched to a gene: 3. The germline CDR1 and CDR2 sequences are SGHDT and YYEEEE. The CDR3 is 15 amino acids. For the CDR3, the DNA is TGTGCCAGCAGCTTTGGGACTAGCCGCACCGGGGAGCTGTTTTTT. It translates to CASSFGTSRTGELFF.

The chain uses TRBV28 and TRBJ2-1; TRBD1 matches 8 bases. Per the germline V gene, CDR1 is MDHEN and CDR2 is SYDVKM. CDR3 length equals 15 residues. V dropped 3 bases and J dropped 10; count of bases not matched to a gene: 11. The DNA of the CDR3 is TGTGCCAGCAGTTTTGACCGGGACAGGAGTGTCGAGCAGTTCTTC. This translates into CASSFDRDRSVEQFF.

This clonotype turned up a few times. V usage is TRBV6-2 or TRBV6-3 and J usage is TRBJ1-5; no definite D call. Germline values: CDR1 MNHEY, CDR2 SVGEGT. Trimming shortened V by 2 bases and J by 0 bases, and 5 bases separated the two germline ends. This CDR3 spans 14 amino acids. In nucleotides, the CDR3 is TGTGCCAGCAGTTACAGTAATAGCAATCAGCCCCAGCATTTT. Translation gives CASSYSNSNQPQHF.

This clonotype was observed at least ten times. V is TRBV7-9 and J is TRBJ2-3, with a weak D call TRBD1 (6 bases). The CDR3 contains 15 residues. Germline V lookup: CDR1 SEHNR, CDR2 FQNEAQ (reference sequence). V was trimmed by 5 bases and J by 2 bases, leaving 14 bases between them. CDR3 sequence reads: CASSPAGALTDTQYF. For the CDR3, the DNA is TGTGCCAGCAGCCCGGCAGGGGCCCTCACAGATACGCAGTATTTT.

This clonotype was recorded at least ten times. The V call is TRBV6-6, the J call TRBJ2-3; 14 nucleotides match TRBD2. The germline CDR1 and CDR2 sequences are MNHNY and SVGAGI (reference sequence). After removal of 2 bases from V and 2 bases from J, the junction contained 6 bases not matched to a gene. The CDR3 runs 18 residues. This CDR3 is CASSYAPGLAGVTDTQYF. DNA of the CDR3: TGTGCCAGCAGTTACGCCCCGGGACTAGCGGGAGTCACAGATACGCAGTATTTT.

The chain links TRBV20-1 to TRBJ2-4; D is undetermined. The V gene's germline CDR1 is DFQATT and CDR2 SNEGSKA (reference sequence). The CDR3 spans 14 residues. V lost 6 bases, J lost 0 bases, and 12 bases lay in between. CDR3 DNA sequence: TGCAGTGCCGGATCCACAAAAGCCAAAAACATTCAGTACTTC. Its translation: CSAGSTKAKNIQYF.

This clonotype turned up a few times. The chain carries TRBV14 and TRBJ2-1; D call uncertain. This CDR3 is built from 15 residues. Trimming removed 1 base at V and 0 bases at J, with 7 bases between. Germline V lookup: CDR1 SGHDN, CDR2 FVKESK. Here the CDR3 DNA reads TGTGCCAGCAGCCAAGGACTGAGCTCCTACAATGAGCAGTTCTTC. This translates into CASSQGLSSYNEQFF.

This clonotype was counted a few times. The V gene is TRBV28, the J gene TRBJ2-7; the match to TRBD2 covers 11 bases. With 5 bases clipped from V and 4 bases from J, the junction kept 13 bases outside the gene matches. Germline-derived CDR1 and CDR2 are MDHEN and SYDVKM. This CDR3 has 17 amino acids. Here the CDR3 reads CASSARTSGSWEYEQYF. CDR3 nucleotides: TGTGCCAGCAGTGCCAGAACTAGCGGGAGCTGGGAGTACGAGCAGTACTTC.

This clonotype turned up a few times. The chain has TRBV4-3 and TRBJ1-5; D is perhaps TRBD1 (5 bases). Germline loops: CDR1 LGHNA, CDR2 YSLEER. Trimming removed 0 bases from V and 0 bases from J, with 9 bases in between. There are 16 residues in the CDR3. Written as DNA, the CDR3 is TGCGCCAGCAGCCAAGATCGGGGGAATAGCAATCAGCCCCAGCATTTT. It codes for CASSQDRGNSNQPQHF.